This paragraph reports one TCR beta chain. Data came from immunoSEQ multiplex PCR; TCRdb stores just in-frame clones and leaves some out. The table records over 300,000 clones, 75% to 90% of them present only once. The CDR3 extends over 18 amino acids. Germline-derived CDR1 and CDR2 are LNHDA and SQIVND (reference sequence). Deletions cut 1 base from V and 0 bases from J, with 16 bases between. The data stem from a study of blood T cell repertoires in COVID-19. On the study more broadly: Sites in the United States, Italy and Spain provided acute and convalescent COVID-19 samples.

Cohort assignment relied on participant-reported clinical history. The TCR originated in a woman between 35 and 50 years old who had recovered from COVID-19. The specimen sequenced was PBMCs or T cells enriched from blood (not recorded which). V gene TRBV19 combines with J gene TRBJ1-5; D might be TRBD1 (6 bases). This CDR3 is CASSIGWTVDLSNQPQHF. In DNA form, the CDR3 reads TGTGCCAGTAGTATAGGATGGACAGTTGATCTTAGCAATCAGCCCCAGCATTTT. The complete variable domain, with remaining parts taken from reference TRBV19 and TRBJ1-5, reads DGGITQSPKYLFRKEGQNVTLSCEQNLNHDAMYWYRQDPGQGLRLIYYSQIVNDFQKGDIAEGYSVSREKKESFPLTVTSAQKNPTAFYLCASSIGWTVDLSNQPQHFGDGTRLSIL.